The TCR beta chain described here comes from a study of blood T cell repertoires in COVID-19. Clones were read by immunoSEQ multiplex PCR, and TCRdb kept only the in-frame ones, dropping some. Among approximately 100,000 clones listed, approximately 92% were seen once. The CDR3 contains 15 residues. The J segment lost 6 bases and the V segment lost 6 bases, leaving 8 bases of the junction unmatched. Germline values: CDR1 SEHNR, CDR2 FQNEAQ (reference sequence). This receptor was obtained from a man aged 45 to 65 with active COVID-19. The chain combines TRBV7-9 with TRBJ2-7; TRBD2 matches at 13 bases. Material: peripheral blood. For the CDR3, the DNA is TGTGCCAGCAGTCATACTAGCGGGAGGGCCTCCGAGCAGTACTTC. Translating it yields CASSHTSGRASEQYF.